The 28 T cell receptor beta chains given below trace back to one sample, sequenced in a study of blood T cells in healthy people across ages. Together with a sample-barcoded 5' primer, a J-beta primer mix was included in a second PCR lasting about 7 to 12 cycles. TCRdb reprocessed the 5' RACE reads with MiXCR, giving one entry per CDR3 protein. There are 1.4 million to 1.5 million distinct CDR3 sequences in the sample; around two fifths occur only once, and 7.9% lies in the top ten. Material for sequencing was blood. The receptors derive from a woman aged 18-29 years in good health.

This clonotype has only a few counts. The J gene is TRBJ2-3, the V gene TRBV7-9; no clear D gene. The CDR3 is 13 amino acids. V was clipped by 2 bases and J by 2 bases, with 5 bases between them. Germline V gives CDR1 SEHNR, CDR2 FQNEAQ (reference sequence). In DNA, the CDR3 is TGTGCCAGCAGCTTATATTTCACAGATACGCAGTATTTT. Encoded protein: CASSLYFTDTQYF.

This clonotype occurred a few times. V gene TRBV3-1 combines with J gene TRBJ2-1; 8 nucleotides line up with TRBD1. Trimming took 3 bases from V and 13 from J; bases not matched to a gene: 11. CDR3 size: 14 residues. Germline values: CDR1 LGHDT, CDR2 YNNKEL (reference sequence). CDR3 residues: CASSQGQAGLSQFF. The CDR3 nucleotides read TGTGCCAGCAGCCAGGGACAGGCAGGGCTAAGCCAGTTCTTC.

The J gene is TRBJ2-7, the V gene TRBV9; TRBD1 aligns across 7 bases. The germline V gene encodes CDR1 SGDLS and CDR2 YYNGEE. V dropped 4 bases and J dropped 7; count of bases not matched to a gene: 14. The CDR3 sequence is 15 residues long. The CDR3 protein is CASSPPGTVRIEQYF. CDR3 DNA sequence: TGTGCCAGCAGCCCACCTGGGACAGTACGTATTGAGCAGTACTTC. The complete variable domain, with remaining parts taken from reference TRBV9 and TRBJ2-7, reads DSGVTQTPKHLITATGQRVTLRCSPRSGDLSVYWYQQSLDQGLQFLIQYYNGEERAKGNILERFSAQQFPDLHSELNLSSLELGDSALYFCASSPPGTVRIEQYFGPGTRLTVT.

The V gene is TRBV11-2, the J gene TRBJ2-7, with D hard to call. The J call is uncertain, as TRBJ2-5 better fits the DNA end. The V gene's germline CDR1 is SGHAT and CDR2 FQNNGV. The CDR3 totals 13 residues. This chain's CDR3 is CASSWLGWETQYF. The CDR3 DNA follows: TGTGCCAGCAGCTGGCTAGGGTGGGAGACCCAGTACTTC.

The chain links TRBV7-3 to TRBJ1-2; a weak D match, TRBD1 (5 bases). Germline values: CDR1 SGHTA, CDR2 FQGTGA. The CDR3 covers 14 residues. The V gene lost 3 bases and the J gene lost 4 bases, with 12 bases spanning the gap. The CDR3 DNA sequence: TGTGCCAGCAGCTTCCCGGGGGGGAGCTATGGCTACACCTTC. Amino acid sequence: CASSFPGGSYGYTF.

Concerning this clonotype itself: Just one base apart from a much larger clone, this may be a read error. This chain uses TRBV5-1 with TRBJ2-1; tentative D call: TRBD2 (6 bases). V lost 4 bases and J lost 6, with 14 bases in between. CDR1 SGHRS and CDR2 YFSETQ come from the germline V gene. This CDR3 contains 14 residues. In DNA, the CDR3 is TGCGCCAGCAGCGTAGAGCCTAGCGCCAATGAGCAGTTCTTC. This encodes CASSVEPSANEQFF. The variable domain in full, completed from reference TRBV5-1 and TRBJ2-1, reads KAGVTQTPRYLIKTRGQQVTLSCSPISGHRSVSWYQQTPGQGLQFLFEYFSETQRNKGNFPGRFSGRQFSNSRSEMNVSTLELGDSALYLCASSVEPSANEQFFGPGTRLTVL.

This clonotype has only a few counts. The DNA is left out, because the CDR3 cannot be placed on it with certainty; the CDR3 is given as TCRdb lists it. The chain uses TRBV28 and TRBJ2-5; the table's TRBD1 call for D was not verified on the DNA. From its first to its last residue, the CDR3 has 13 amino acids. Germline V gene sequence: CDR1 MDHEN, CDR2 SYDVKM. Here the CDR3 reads CASSSSTARRQYF.

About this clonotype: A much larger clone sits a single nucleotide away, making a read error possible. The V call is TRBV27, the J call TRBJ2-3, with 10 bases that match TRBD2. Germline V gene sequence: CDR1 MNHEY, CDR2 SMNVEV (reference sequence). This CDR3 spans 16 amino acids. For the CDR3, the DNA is TGTGTCAGCAGCTATAATAGCGGGGGGCCCACAGATACGCAGTATTTT. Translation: CVSSYNSGGPTDTQYF.

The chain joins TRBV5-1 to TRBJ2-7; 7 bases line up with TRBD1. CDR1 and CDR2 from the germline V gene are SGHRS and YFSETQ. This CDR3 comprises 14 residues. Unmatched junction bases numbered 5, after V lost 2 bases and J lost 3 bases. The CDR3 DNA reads TGCGCCAGCAGCTTTGCGACAGGGAACTACGAGCAGTACTTC. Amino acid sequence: CASSFATGNYEQYF.

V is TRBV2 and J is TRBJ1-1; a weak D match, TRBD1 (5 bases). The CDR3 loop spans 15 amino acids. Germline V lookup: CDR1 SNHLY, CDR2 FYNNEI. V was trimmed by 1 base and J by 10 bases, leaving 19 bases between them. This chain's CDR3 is CASSEGLGGTSGAFF. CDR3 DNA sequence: TGTGCCAGCAGTGAAGGGTTGGGAGGGACCTCAGGAGCTTTCTTT.

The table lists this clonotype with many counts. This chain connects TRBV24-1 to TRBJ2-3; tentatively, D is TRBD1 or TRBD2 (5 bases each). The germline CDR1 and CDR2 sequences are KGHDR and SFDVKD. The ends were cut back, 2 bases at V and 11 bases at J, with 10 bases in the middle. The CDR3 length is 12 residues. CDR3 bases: TGTGCCACCAGTGATTCCGGGACCGAGCAGTATTTT. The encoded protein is CATSDSGTEQYF.

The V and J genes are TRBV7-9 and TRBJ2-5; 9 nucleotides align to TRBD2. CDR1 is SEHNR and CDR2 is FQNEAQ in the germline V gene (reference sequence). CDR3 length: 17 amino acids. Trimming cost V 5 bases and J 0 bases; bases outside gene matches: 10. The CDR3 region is CASSPGASGGHQETQYF. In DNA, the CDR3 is TGTGCCAGCAGCCCTGGGGCCAGCGGGGGGCACCAAGAGACCCAGTACTTC.

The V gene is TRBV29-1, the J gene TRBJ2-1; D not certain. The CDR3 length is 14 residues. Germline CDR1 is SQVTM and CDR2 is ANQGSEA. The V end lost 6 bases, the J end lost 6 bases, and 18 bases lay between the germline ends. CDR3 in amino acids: CSVPRVLVGNEQFF. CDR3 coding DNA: TGCAGCGTCCCCCGGGTTCTGGTTGGCAATGAGCAGTTCTTC.

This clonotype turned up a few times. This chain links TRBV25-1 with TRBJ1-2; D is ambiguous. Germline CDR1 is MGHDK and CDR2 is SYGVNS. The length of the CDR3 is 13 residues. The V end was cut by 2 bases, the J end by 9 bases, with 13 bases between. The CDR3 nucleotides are TGTGCCAGCAGTGAAGCCACGCTTAAAAGCTACACCTTC. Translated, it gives CASSEATLKSYTF.

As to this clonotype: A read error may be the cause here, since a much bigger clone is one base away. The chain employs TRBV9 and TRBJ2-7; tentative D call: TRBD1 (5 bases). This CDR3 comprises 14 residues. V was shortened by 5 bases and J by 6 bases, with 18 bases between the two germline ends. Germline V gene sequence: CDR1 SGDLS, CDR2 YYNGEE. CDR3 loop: CASSAISYTGEQYF. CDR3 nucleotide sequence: TGTGCCAGCAGTGCCATAAGTTATACAGGCGAGCAGTACTTC.

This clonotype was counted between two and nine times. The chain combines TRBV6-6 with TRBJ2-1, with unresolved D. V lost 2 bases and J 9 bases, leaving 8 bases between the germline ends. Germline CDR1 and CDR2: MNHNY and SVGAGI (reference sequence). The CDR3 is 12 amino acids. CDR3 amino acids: CASSYGEAEQFF. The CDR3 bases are TGTGCCAGCAGTTACGGAGAAGCTGAGCAGTTCTTC.

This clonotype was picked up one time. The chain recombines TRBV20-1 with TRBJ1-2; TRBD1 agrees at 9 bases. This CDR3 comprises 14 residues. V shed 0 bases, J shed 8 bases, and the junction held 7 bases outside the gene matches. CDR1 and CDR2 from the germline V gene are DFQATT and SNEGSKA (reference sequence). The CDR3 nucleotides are TGCAGTGCTAGAGATCAACAGGGGGCGAGCGGCTACACCTTC. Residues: CSARDQQGASGYTF.

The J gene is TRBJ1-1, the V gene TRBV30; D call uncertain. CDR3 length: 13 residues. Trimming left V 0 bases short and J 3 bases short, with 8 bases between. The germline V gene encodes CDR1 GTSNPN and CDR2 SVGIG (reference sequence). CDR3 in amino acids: CAWSVTGYTEAFF. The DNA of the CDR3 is TGTGCCTGGAGTGTTACGGGGTACACTGAAGCTTTCTTT.

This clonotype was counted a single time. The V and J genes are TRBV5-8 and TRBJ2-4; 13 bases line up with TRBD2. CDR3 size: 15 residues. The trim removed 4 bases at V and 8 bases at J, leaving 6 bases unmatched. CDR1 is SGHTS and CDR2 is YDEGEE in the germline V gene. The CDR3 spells CASSPRTSGRDIQYF. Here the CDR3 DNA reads TGTGCCAGCAGCCCCCGGACTAGCGGGAGAGACATTCAGTACTTC.

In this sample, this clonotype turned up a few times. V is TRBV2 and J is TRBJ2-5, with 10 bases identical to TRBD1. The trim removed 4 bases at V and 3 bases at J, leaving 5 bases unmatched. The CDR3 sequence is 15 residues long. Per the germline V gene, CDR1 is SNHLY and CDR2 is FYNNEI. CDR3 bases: TGTGCCAGCAGTGGTGGACAGGGGGTAAAAGAGACCCAGTACTTC. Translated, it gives CASSGGQGVKETQYF.

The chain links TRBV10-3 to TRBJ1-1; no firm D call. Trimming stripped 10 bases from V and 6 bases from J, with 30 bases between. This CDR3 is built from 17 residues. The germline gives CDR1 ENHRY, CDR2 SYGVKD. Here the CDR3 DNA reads TGTGCCACGCGCACCATGGACGGACCCATGAGGGTGGCTGAAGCTTTCTTT. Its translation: CATRTMDGPMRVAEAFF.

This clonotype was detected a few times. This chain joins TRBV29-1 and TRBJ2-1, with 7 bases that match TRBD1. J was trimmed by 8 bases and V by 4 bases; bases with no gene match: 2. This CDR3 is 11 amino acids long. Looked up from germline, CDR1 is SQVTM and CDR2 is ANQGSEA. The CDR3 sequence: CSVAGGDEQFF. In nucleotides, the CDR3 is TGCAGCGTTGCAGGGGGTGATGAGCAGTTCTTC.

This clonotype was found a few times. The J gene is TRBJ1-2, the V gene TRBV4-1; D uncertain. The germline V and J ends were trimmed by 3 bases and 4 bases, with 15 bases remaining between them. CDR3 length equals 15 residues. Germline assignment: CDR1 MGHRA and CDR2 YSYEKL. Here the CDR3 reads CASSQEGSGGYGYTF. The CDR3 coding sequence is TGCGCCAGCAGCCAGGAGGGTTCTGGCGGCTATGGCTACACCTTC.

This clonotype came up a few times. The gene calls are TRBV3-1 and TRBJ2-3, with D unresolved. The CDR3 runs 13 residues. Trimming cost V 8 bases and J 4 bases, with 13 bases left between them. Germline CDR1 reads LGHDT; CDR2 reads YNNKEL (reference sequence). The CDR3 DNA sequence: TGTGCCAGCGGACGGGCTAAAGCAGATACGCAGTATTTT. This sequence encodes CASGRAKADTQYF.

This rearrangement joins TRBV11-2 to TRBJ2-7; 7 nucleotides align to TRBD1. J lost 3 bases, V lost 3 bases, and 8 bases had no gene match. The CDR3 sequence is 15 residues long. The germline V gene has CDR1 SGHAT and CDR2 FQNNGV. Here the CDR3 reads CASSFRGTDVYEQYF. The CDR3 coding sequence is TGTGCCAGCAGCTTTAGGGGGACAGACGTCTACGAGCAGTACTTC.

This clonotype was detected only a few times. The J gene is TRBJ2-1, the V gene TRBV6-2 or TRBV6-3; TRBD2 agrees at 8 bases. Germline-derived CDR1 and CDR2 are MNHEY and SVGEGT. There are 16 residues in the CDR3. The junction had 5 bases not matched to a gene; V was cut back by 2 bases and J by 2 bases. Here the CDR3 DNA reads TGTGCCAGCAGTTACGGATGGCGGGAGGCCTACAATGAGCAGTTCTTC. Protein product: CASSYGWREAYNEQFF.

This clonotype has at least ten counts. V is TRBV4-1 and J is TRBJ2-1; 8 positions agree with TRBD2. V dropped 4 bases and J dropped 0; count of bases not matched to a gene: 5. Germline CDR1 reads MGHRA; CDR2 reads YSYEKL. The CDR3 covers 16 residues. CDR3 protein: CASSPGGGFSYNEQFF. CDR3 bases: TGCGCCAGCAGCCCGGGGGGGGGATTCTCCTACAATGAGCAGTTCTTC.

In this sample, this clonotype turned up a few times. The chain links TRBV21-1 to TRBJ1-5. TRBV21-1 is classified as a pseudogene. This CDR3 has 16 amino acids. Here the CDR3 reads CASRARNLYSNQPQHF. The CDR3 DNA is TGTGCCAGCAGGGCCAGGAATCTCTATAGCAATCAGCCCCAGCATTTT.